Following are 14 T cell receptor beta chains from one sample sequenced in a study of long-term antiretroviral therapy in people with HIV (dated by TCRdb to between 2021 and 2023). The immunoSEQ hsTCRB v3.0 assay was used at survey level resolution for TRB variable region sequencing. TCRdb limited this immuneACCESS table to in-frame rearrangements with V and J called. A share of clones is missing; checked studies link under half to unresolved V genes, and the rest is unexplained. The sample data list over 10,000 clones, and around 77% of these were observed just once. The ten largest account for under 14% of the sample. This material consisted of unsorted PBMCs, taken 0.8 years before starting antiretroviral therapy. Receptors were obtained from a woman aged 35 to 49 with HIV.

The DNA of the CDR3 is TGTGCCAGCAGGCCAGGGGAGAACACCGGGGAGCTGTTTTTT. Its protein is CASRPGENTGELFF. The chain has TRBV7-7 and TRBJ2-2, with a weak D call TRBD1 (6 bases). This CDR3 is built from 14 residues. CDR1 and CDR2 from the germline V gene are SSHAT and FNYEAQ (reference sequence). V was trimmed by 6 bases and J by 1 base, leaving 9 bases between them.

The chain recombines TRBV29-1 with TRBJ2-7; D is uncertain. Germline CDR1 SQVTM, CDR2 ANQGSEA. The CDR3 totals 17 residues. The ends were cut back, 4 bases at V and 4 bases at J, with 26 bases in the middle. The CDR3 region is CSVGLLAGATLGYEQYF. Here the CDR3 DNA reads TGCAGCGTTGGCCTCCTTGCCGGTGCCACGTTGGGTTACGAGCAGTACTTC.

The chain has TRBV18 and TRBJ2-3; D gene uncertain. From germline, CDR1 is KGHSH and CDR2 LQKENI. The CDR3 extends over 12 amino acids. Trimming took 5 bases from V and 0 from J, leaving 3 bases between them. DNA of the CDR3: TGTGCCAGCTCATCTAGCACAGATACGCAGTATTTT. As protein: CASSSSTDTQYF.

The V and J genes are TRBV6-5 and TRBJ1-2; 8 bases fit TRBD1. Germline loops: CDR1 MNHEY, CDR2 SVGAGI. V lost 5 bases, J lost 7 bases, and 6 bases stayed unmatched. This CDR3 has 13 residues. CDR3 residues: CASSLDRGGGYTF. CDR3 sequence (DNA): TGTGCCAGCAGTCTCGACAGGGGAGGTGGCTACACCTTC.

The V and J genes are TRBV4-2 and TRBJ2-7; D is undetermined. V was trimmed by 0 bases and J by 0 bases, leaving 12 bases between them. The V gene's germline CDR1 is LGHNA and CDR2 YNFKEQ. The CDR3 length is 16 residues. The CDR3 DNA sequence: TGTGCCAGCAGCCAAGACAGCTATCCCGGCTCCTACGAGCAGTACTTC. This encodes CASSQDSYPGSYEQYF.

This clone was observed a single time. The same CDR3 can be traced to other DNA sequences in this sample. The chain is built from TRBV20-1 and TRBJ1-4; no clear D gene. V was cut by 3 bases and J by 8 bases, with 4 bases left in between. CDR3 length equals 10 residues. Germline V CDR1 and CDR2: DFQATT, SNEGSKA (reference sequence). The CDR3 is CSASTEKLFF. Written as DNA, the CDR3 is TGCAGTGCTAGTACCGAAAAACTGTTTTTT.

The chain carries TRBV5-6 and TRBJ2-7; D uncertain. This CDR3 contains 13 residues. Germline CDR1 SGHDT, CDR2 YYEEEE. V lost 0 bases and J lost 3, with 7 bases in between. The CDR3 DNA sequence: TGTGCCAGCAGCTTGGGCAGAAACTACGAGCAGTACTTC. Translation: CASSLGRNYEQYF.

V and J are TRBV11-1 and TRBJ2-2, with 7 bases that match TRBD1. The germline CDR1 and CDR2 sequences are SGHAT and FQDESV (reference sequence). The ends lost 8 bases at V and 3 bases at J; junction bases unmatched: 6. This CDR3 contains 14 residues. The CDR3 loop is CASRGGRYTGELFF. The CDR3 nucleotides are TGTGCCAGCCGAGGGGGCAGGTACACCGGGGAGCTGTTTTTT.

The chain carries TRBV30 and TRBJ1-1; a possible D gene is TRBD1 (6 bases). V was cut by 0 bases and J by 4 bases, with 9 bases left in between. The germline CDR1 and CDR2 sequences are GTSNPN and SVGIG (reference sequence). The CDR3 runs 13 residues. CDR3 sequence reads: CAWSVGGATEAFF. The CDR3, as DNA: TGTGCCTGGAGTGTAGGGGGGGCCACTGAAGCTTTCTTT.

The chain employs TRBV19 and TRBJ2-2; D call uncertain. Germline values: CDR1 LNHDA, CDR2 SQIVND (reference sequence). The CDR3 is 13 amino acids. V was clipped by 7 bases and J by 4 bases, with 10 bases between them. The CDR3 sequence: CASISKTTGELFF. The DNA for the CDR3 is TGTGCCAGTATCTCGAAAACCACCGGGGAGCTGTTTTTT.

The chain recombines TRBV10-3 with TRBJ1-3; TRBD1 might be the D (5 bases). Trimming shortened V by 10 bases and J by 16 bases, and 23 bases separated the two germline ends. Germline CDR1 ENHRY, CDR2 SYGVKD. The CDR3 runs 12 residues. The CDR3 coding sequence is TGTGCCACCTGGGGACCATCGGTCTTCGGGTATTTT. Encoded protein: CATWGPSVFGYF.

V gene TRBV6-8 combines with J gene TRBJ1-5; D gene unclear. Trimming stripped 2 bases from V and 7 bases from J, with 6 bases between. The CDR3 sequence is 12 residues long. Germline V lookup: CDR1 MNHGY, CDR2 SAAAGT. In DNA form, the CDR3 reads TGTGCCAGCAGTTACGTGCGACAGCCCCAGCATTTT. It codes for CASSYVRQPQHF.

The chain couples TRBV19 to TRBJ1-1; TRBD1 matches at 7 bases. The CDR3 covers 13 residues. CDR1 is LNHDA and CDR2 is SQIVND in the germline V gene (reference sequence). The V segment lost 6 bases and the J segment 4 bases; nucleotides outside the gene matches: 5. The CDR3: CASRRDRGTEAFF. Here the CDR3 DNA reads TGTGCCAGTAGGAGGGACAGAGGCACTGAAGCTTTCTTT.

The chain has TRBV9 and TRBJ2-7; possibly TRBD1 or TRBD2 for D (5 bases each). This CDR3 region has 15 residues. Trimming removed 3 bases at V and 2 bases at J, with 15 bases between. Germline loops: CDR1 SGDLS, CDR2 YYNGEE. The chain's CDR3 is CASSDGTVPAYEQYF. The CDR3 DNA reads TGTGCCAGCAGCGACGGGACGGTCCCCGCCTACGAGCAGTACTTC.